The rows below give T cell receptor beta chains drawn from one sample of a study of cytomegalovirus exposure and HLA in healthy donors. Libraries were prepared by immunoSEQ multiplex PCR; TCRdb keeps only in-frame clonotypes and omits some of them. The sample holds approximately 220,000 clones, approximately 80% seen once. The sequencing input was PBMCs. Receptor source: a boy aged 2 to 10 in good health and CMV-seronegative. Both conserved end residues are part of each CDR3. D genes are given only for firm matches. Some rows have no size entry. The others give once, few or many, or a class for an expanded clone.

>TRBJ2-2|-|-|TRBV30
TGTGCCTGGATGGGGCGAATCGACACCGGGGAGCTGTTTTTT
CAWMGRIDTGELFF
>TRBJ2-3|-|-|TRBV2
TGTGCCAGCTTGAAGGGGACTAGCACAGATACGCAGTATTTT
CASLKGTSTDTQYF
>TRBJ2-6|-|-|TRBV27
TGTGCCAGCAGTCCCGGCTCTGGGGCCAACGTCCTGACTTTC
CASSPGSGANVLTF
>TRBJ1-1|-|TRBD1|TRBV6-4
TGTGCCAGCAGCGAGACAGGGATCAACACTGAAGCTTTCTTT
CASSETGINTEAFF
>TRBJ2-7|-|-|TRBV7-2
TGTGCCAGCAGCTTACGGATCGTGGGAGGCCGGCCCTACGAGCAGTACTTC
CASSLRIVGGRPYEQYF
>TRBJ2-7|-|-|TRBV13
TGTGCCAGCAGCCGGAGGAGCTCCTACGAGCAGTACTTC
CASSRRSSYEQYF
>TRBJ2-3|-|-|TRBV20-1
TGCAGTGCGCAGAATTTAGATACGCAGTATTTT
CSAQNLDTQYF
>TRBJ1-2|-|TRBD1|TRBV7-6
TGTGCCAGCAGCTTAGGGGGGGACAGCTCCTATGGCTACACCTTC
CASSLGGDSSYGYTF
>TRBJ2-1|-|-|TRBV13
TGTGCCAGCAGCATCGGCCGTGCGGAGGGGTTCTTC
CASSIGRAEGFF
>TRBJ2-5|-|-|TRBV7-3
TGTGCCAGCAGCTTAATTCCGGAAGAGACCCAGTACTTC
CASSLIPEETQYF
>TRBJ2-3|-|TRBD2|TRBV9
TGTGCCAGCAGCGAGACTTCTAGCGGGGGAACAGATACGCAGTATTTT
CASSETSSGGTDTQYF
>TRBJ1-3|-|-|TRBV19
TGTGCCAGTAGCCCCCGGGGGGTCTCTGGAAACACCATATATTTT
CASSPRGVSGNTIYF
>TRBJ2-7|-|TRBD2|TRBV4-2
TGTGCCAGCAGCCCGGGACTAGGGAGCTCCTACGAGCAGTACTTC
CASSPGLGSSYEQYF
>TRBJ2-7|-|-|TRBV19
TGTGCCAGTAGTTGGGCAGGGAACTACGAGCAGTACTTC
CASSWAGNYEQYF
>TRBJ1-3|-|TRBD1|TRBV15
TGTGCCACCAGCATCCCAGGTCGGGACAGGGGCTCTGGAAACACCATATATTTT
CATSIPGRDRGSGNTIYF
>TRBJ2-7|-|TRBD1|TRBV9
TGTGCCAGCAGCGGGGGACAGGGGCCTTACGAGCAGTACTTC
CASSGGQGPYEQYF
>TRBJ2-2|-|-|TRBV27
TGTGCCAGCAGGGAGCGGCCCACCGGGGAGCTGTTTTTT
CASRERPTGELFF
>TRBJ2-3|-|-|TRBV6-1
TGTGCCAGCAGCGGGATTCTAGCGCTTGGGGATACGCAGTATTTT
CASSGILALGDTQYF
>TRBJ1-5|few|-|TRBV6-1
TGTGCCGAGGGACAAAGCAATCAGCCCCAGCATTTT
CAEGQSNQPQHF
>TRBJ2-5|-|TRBD2|TRBV2
TGTGCCAGCATTTCCGGGACTAGCGGGGGGTTGCAAGAAACCCAGTACTTC
CASISGTSGGLQETQYF
>TRBJ1-2|-|-|TRBV4-1
TGCGCCAGCAGCCAAGTTACAGGGATCTATGGCTACACCTTC
CASSQVTGIYGYTF
>TRBJ1-2|-|-|TRBV28
TGTGCCTGCAGTGTGACAGAAAACTATGGCTACACCTTC
CACSVTENYGYTF
>TRBJ2-5|-|-|TRBV7-2
TGTGCCAGCAGCTTAGGGGGACTTCAAGAGACCCAGTACTTC
CASSLGGLQETQYF
>TRBJ2-7|-|TRBD2|TRBV4-1
TGCGCCAGCAGCCAAGCCTTCGGCGGGAGGGCCTCCTACGAGCAGTACTTC
CASSQAFGGRASYEQYF
>TRBJ1-1|-|-|TRBV5-1
TGCGCCAGCAGCGAAAGGACTCAAAGGGACACTGAAGCTTTCTTT
CASSERTQRDTEAFF
>TRBJ2-7|-|TRBD1|TRBV27
TGTGCCAGCAGTTCCCCCCTATACAGGGGAAGGCACGAGCAGTACTTC
CASSSPLYRGRHEQYF
>TRBJ1-2|-|-|TRBV6-1
TGTGCCAGCAGTGATAACTACTATGGCTACACCTTC
CASSDNYYGYTF
>TRBJ2-1|-|TRBD2|TRBV5-1
TGCGCCAGCAGCTTGTGGACTAGCGGGGACAATGAGCAGTTCTTC
CASSLWTSGDNEQFF
>TRBJ2-2|-|TRBD2|TRBV7-9
TGTGCCAGCAGCCTTAGCGGGTTCGCGAACACCGGGGAGCTGTTTTTT
CASSLSGFANTGELFF
>TRBJ2-1|once|-|TRBV5-8
TGTGCCAGCAGCTTGCCCCCGATCTACTACAATGAGCAGTTCTTC
CASSLPPIYYNEQFF
>TRBJ2-7|-|-|TRBV7-6
TGTGCCAGCAGCCCTACCTCGCAGCGGAGCTCCTACGAGCAGTACTTC
CASSPTSQRSSYEQYF
>TRBJ1-1|-|-|TRBV2
TGTGCCAGCAGGCGACACAGGGACATGAACACTGAAGCTTTCTTT
CASRRHRDMNTEAFF
>TRBJ1-2|few|TRBD1|TRBV6-1
TGTGCCAGCAGTGAAGCAGGACAGGGGCTAGACTATGGCTACACCTTC
CASSEAGQGLDYGYTF
>TRBJ1-1|-|TRBD1|TRBV6-6
TGTGCCAGCAGTTTCTCCGACAGGGGAACTGAAGCTTTCTTT
CASSFSDRGTEAFF
>TRBJ2-3|-|-|TRBV13
TGTGCCAGCAGCCGGCGAGGGAATACGCAGTATTTT
CASSRRGNTQYF
>TRBJ1-5|-|TRBD1|TRBV10-1
TGCGCCAGCAGTCCTTTTAAAGACAGGGCCCATAGCAATCAGCCCCAGCATTTT
CASSPFKDRAHSNQPQHF
>TRBJ1-1|-|-|TRBV6-6
TGTGCCAGCAGTTCCCCGCAGGGTAACACTGAAGCTTTCTTT
CASSSPQGNTEAFF
>TRBJ2-5|-|-|TRBV27
TGTGCCAGCAGCGAGGAGAGGATGGGGACCCAGTACTTC
CASSEERMGTQYF
>TRBJ1-1|few|TRBD1|TRBV6-5
TGTGCCAGCAGTTACTCCTACAGGGGGACCACTGAAGCTTTCTTT
CASSYSYRGTTEAFF
>TRBJ1-1|-|TRBD1|TRBV6-1
TGTGCCAGCAGTTTTAGACAGGGACAGAACACTGAAGCTTTCTTT
CASSFRQGQNTEAFF
>TRBJ2-7|-|TRBD2|TRBV2
TGTGCCAGCAGGACGGGACTAGCGGGAGTCGAGCAGTACTTC
CASRTGLAGVEQYF
>TRBJ2-6|-|-|TRBV7-6
TGTGCCAGCAGCCTAAGTAGTGGGGCCAACGTCCTGACTTTC
CASSLSSGANVLTF
>TRBJ2-5|-|TRBD2|TRBV7-6
TGTGCCAGCAGCCAGACTAGCGGGAGAGCGGGCGGAGAGACCCAGTACTTC
CASSQTSGRAGGETQYF
>TRBJ2-7|-|TRBD2|TRBV7-3
TGTGCCAGCAGCTTCGCGGGCCCATGGGCGGGAGCCTACGAGCAGTACTTC
CASSFAGPWAGAYEQYF
>TRBJ2-2|few|-|TRBV2
TGTGCCAGCAGTGTATCAGGGACCGGGGAGCTGTTTTTT
CASSVSGTGELFF
>TRBJ2-5|-|TRBD2|TRBV5-1
TGCGCCAGCAGCTTGGGACTAGCGGGGGAGTCAGAGACCCAGTACTTC
CASSLGLAGESETQYF
>TRBJ2-7|-|-|TRBV4-1
TGCGCCAGCAGCCAAGAGGGGTACAGGGTCGGCGAGCAGTACTTC
CASSQEGYRVGEQYF
>TRBJ1-2|-|-|TRBV5-1
TGCGCCAGCAGCAAGGAGTCCTATGGCTACACCTTC
CASSKESYGYTF
>TRBJ2-1|-|-|TRBV6-1
TGTGCCAGCAGTGGCGACAGGACAGATTTCGTGCAGTTCTTC
CASSGDRTDFVQFF
>TRBJ1-4|few|-|TRBV2
TGTGCCATTTTATATGAAAAACTGTTTTTT
CAILYEKLFF
>TRBJ2-1|-|TRBD2|TRBV6-5
TGTGCCAGCGGAGCGGGAGGGCGGAATGAGCAGTTCTTC
CASGAGGRNEQFF
>TRBJ2-1|-|-|TRBV29-1
TGCAGCGTTGGCGGTAGTTCCTACAATGAGCAGTTCTTC
CSVGGSSYNEQFF
>TRBJ2-7|-|-|TRBV7-9
TGTGCCAGCAGCTTAGATCTGGTCGGTAGCTACGAGCAGTACTTC
CASSLDLVGSYEQYF